The clone carrying this TCR beta chain was detected once. V dropped 4 bases and J dropped 0 bases, with 10 bases sitting between them. Germline CDR1 reads SGHDT; CDR2 reads YYEEEE. The CDR3 is made up of 15 amino acids. The record originates from a study of OX40 agonist ivuxolimab in advanced cancers. Study-level information: Patients with hepatocellular carcinoma, melanoma, renal cell or head and neck cancer made up the dose-escalation patients.

Data came from immunoSEQ multiplex PCR; TCRdb stores just in-frame clones and leaves some out. Among over 55,000 clones, approximately 91% were seen once, and the ten largest hold around 1.8%. V usage is TRBV5-6 and J usage is TRBJ1-4; possible D gene TRBD1, 5 bases. The material was CD4+ or CD8+ T cells sorted from blood, obtained in a trial of the OX40 agonist ivuxolimab. This TCR derives from an adult with an advanced solid tumor such as melanoma, head and neck, liver or kidney cancer. Here the CDR3 reads CASSRRQPTNEKLFF. CDR3 in DNA: TGTGCCAGCAGCCGTAGACAGCCAACTAATGAAAAACTGTTTTTT.